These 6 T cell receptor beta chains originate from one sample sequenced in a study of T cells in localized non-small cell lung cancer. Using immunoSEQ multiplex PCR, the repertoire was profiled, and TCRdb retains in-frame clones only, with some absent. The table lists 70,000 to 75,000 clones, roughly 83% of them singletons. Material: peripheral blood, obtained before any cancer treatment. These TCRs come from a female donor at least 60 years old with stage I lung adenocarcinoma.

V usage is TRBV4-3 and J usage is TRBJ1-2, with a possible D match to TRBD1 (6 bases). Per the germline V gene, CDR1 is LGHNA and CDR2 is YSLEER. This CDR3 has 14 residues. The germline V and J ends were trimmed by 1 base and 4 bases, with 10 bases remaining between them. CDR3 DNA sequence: TGCGCCAGCAGCCAAGCGACAGGAGTCTATGGCTACACCTTC. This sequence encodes CASSQATGVYGYTF.

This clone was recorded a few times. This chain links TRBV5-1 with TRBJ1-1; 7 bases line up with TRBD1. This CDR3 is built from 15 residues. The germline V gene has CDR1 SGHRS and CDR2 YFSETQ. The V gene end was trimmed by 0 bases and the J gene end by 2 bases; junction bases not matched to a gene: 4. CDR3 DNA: TGCGCCAGCAGCTTGGTGACAGGGATAAACACTGAAGCTTTCTTT. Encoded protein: CASSLVTGINTEAFF.

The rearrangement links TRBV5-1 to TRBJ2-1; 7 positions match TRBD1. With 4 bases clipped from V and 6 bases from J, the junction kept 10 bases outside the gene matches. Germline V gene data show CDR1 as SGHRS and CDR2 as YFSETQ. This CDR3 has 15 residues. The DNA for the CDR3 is TGCGCCAGCAGCCTGACAGGGTCGACCGCCAATGAGCAGTTCTTC. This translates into CASSLTGSTANEQFF.

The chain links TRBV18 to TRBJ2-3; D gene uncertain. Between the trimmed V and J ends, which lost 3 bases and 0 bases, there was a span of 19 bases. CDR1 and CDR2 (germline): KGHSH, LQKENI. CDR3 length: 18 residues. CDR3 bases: TGTGCCAGCTCACCCGAGGTAGTGACCGAGACTAGCACAGATACGCAGTATTTT. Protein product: CASSPEVVTETSTDTQYF.

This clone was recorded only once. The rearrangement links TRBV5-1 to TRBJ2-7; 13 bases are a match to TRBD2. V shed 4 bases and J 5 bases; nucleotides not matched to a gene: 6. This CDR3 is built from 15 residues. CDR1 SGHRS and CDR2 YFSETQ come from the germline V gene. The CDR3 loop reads CASSGRTSGSDEQYF. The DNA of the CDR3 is TGCGCCAGCAGCGGTCGGACTAGCGGGAGCGACGAGCAGTACTTC. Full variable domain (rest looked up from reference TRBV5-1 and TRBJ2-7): KAGVTQTPRYLIKTRGQQVTLSCSPISGHRSVSWYQQTPGQGLQFLFEYFSETQRNKGNFPGRFSGRQFSNSRSEMNVSTLELGDSALYLCASSGRTSGSDEQYFGPGTRLTVT.

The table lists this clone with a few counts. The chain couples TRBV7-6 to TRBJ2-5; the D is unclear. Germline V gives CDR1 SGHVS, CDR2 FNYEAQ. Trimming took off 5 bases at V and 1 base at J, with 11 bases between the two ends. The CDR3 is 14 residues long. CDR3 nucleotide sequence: TGTGCCAGCAGCCAAGGACGGGTCCAAGAGACCCAGTACTTC. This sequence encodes CASSQGRVQETQYF.